This is a list of T cell receptor beta chains from one sample in a study of graft-versus-host responses after intestinal transplantation. Profiled with immunoSEQ multiplex PCR; TCRdb holds only in-frame clones, not every one. The data hold under 90,000 clones, with roughly 90% observed a single time. Their antigens remain unidentified. The sample consisted of unstimulated CD8+ T cells sorted from spleen or lymph node cells, taken before transplant. These receptors originate from a human donor who was the organ donor for an intestinal transplant. The CDR3 runs from the conserved cysteine through the conserved F or W. The D gene is left open where the match is weak. Clone size is not always given. Where it is, it says once, few, many or a class for expanded clones.

DNA	CDR3	V	size	D	J
TGCGCCAGCAGCCAAGATTTTCTAGTTGGCACAGATACGCAGTATTTT	CASSQDFLVGTDTQYF	TRBV4-3	once	.	TRBJ2-3
TGTGCCAGTAGTATCGTAACAGGGAAGACAGATACGCAGTATTTT	CASSIVTGKTDTQYF	TRBV19	few	.	TRBJ2-3
TGTGCCAGCAGCCGGGGGGGCCTGGAGACCCAGTACTTC	CASSRGGLETQYF	TRBV27	.	TRBD2	TRBJ2-5
TGTGCCAGTAGTATGACGAGCGGGGGGACTCAAGAGACCCAGTACTTC	CASSMTSGGTQETQYF	TRBV19	.	TRBD2	TRBJ2-5
TGTGCCAGCAGCTTGTGGGGAGGTAACTATGGCTACACCTTC	CASSLWGGNYGYTF	TRBV7-9	.	.	TRBJ1-2
TGTGCCAGCAGCGCGACAGGGACGATGAACACTGAAGCTTTCTTT	CASSATGTMNTEAFF	TRBV9	.	TRBD1	TRBJ1-1
TGCGCCAGCAGCCAAGGTGGTCTAGCGGGGGCCTGGGGCGGAACGTCTGATACGCAGTATTTT	CASSQGGLAGAWGGTSDTQYF	TRBV4-3	.	TRBD2	TRBJ2-3
TGTGCCAGTGCGCAGGGCCGCAATCAGCCCCAGCATTTT	CASAQGRNQPQHF	TRBV28	.	.	TRBJ1-5
TGTGCCAGCAGCGAGGGTGGGGAGACCCAGTACTTC	CASSEGGETQYF	TRBV28	few	.	TRBJ2-5
TGCGCCAGCAGCCACAGCGGGGGGGTCTACAATGAGCAGTTCTTC	CASSHSGGVYNEQFF	TRBV4-1	.	TRBD2	TRBJ2-1
TGTGCCAGCAGCTTCCGGTGGGGACAGGGGAAATCCGGGGAGCTGTTTTTT	CASSFRWGQGKSGELFF	TRBV7-6	.	TRBD1	TRBJ2-2
TGTGCCAGCAGTCCCAACAGACCGGGACAGCGACCTGGAAACACCATATATTTT	CASSPNRPGQRPGNTIYF	TRBV28	.	TRBD1	TRBJ1-3
TGCAGCGTTGGGGGCGGTACAGGGCCCTATCAGCCCCAGCATTTT	CSVGGGTGPYQPQHF	TRBV29-1	few	.	TRBJ1-5
TGTGCCAGCAGTTTCCCGGCTAACTATGGCTACACCTTC	CASSFPANYGYTF	TRBV28	.	.	TRBJ1-2
TGTGCCAGCAGTCCCCAGGAGGGAGAGGGGTATGGCTACACCTTC	CASSPQEGEGYGYTF	TRBV6-1	.	.	TRBJ1-2
TGTGCCATCAGTGACGAGGGGGTCTACACTGAAGCTTTCTTT	CAISDEGVYTEAFF	TRBV10-3	.	.	TRBJ1-1
TGTGCCAGCAGCGAGACAGGGCGGAACACTGAAGCTTTCTTT	CASSETGRNTEAFF	TRBV5-5	.	TRBD1	TRBJ1-1